This T cell receptor (beta chain) came from a study of T cell responses to AZD1222 COVID-19 vaccine. Study-wide results and limits: Clonal diversity may have been underestimated, and the donors were mostly white British, with more females than males.

The CDR3 totals 14 residues. With V trimmed by 3 bases and J by 4 bases, 2 bases remained unmatched. In germline, CDR1 is SNHLY, CDR2 FYNNEI. Sequencing was performed with immunoSEQ multiplex PCR; in TCRdb, only in-frame clones are kept and a portion is missing. The table lists about 120,000 clones, 70% to 90% of them singletons, with around 9.3% in the top ten. Concerning this clone itself: Its antigen is unidentified.

The rearrangement joins TRBV2 to TRBJ2-7, with TRBD2 identical over 11 bases. The sample consisted of peripheral blood, taken on day 0 of AZD1222 vaccination. The sequence was obtained from an adult in good health. CDR3 sequence (DNA): TGTGCCAGCAGTGAGGGACTAGCGGTTTACGAGCAGTACTTC. Translation gives CASSEGLAVYEQYF.